These 30 T cell receptor beta chains came from one sample sequenced in a study of OX40 agonist ivuxolimab in advanced cancers. Assay: immunoSEQ multiplex PCR; the TCRdb copy retains only in-frame clones and omits some. The sample includes some 25,000 clones, just under 75% seen only once; the top ten take around 19%. The source was CD4+ or CD8+ T cells sorted from blood, collected in a trial of the OX40 agonist ivuxolimab. These receptors came from an adult with an advanced solid tumor such as melanoma, head and neck, liver or kidney cancer.

The J gene is TRBJ2-7, the V gene TRBV5-1; possibly TRBD2 for D (5 bases). This CDR3 is built from 12 residues. Germline V gene data show CDR1 as SGHRS and CDR2 as YFSETQ. V dropped 3 bases and J dropped 6 bases, with 10 bases sitting between them. The CDR3 loop is CASSSGLGEQYF. CDR3 DNA sequence: TGCGCCAGCAGCTCCGGACTCGGCGAGCAGTACTTC.

This clone was counted between two and nine times. The chain uses TRBV28 and TRBJ2-7; unclear D gene. Germline CDR1 MDHEN, CDR2 SYDVKM. The CDR3 spans 11 residues. Trimming removed 5 bases at V and 6 bases at J, with 8 bases between. The CDR3 reads CASSLGPEQYF. Here the CDR3 DNA reads TGTGCCAGCAGTCTAGGTCCCGAGCAGTACTTC.

A single count supports this clone. The V and J genes are TRBV5-4 and TRBJ2-5; 7 nucleotides align to TRBD1. J lost 4 bases, V lost 4 bases, and 10 bases had no gene match. The CDR3 spans 15 residues. Germline lookup yields CDR1 SGHNT and CDR2 YYREEE (reference sequence). The CDR3 region is CASSRLGQGVETQYF. For the CDR3, the DNA is TGTGCCAGCAGCCGACTGGGGCAGGGGGTAGAGACCCAGTACTTC.

Notes on this clone: Mismatch with germline at one junction end may stem from a read error. The rearrangement joins TRBV7-7 to TRBJ2-2; 13 bases fit TRBD2. The CDR3 is 16 amino acids. From germline, CDR1 is SSHAT and CDR2 FNYEAQ (reference sequence). The DNA for the CDR3 is TGCGCCAGCAGCACCCGGACTAGCGGGGGCACCGGGGAGCTGTTTTTT. Its translation is CASSTRTSGGTGELFF.

CDR3 loop: CATSRVQGTSYEQYF. CDR3 coding DNA: TGTGCCACCAGCAGGGTCCAGGGGACTTCTTACGAGCAGTACTTC. The chain is built from TRBV15 and TRBJ2-7, with D perhaps matching TRBD1 or TRBD2 (6 bases each). Trimming stripped 3 bases from V and 4 bases from J, with 16 bases between. The CDR3 covers 15 residues. Germline loops: CDR1 LNHNV, CDR2 YYDKDF (reference sequence).

This clone was seen a handful of times. V usage is TRBV27 and J usage is TRBJ1-6; D unresolved. The CDR3 is 12 residues long. Trimming took off 6 bases at V and 8 bases at J, with 8 bases between the two ends. From germline, CDR1 is MNHEY and CDR2 SMNVEV (reference sequence). CDR3: CASSHGDSPLHF. The CDR3 DNA follows: TGTGCCAGCAGCCATGGCGATTCACCCCTCCACTTT.

This chain links TRBV10-3 with TRBJ2-7; 7 positions agree with TRBD1. The length of the CDR3 is 13 residues. Germline CDR1 reads ENHRY; CDR2 reads SYGVKD. With 10 bases clipped from V and 3 bases from J, the junction kept 9 bases outside the gene matches. The CDR3, as DNA: TGTGCCAGCACTTGGACAGGCCACTACGAGCAGTACTTC. The encoded protein is CASTWTGHYEQYF.

This clone was observed once. The J gene is TRBJ2-2, the V gene TRBV10-3; D is uncertain. The V and J ends lost 4 bases and 7 bases respectively, with 7 bases between them. From germline, CDR1 is ENHRY and CDR2 SYGVKD. This CDR3 is 12 amino acids long. CDR3 protein: CAISGPDGELFF. DNA for the CDR3: TGTGCCATCAGTGGTCCGGACGGGGAGCTGTTTTTT.

The gene calls are TRBV7-9 and TRBJ1-2, with a tentative D call TRBD1 (5 bases). The V end lost 4 bases, the J end lost 7 bases, and 16 bases lay between the germline ends. Germline V gene lookup returns CDR1 SEHNR and CDR2 FQNEAQ (reference sequence). CDR3 length equals 14 residues. The CDR3 nucleotides are TGTGCCAGCAGCTCTCAGGGAAATGCCCTTGGCTACACCTTC. Amino acids: CASSSQGNALGYTF. The variable domain in full, completed from reference TRBV7-9 and TRBJ1-2, reads DTGVSQNPRHKITKRGQNVTFRCDPISEHNRLYWYRQTLGQGPEFLTYFQNEAQLEKSRLLSDRFSAERPKGSFSTLEIQRTEQGDSAMYLCASSSQGNALGYTFGSGTRLTVV.

The DNA for the CDR3 is TGTGCCAGCAGTTACCCAGGGACAGGGCCCAATCAGCCCCAGCATTTT. It translates to CASSYPGTGPNQPQHF. J is TRBJ1-5 and V is TRBV6-6; 9 bases align to TRBD1. This CDR3 has 16 amino acids. Losses at the gene ends were 2 bases for V and 3 bases for J; bases not matched to a gene: 5. Germline V gene sequence: CDR1 MNHNY, CDR2 SVGAGI (reference sequence).

V and J are TRBV4-2 and TRBJ1-3; D not certain. The V end lost 4 bases, the J end lost 2 bases, and 12 bases lay between the germline ends. The germline V gene encodes CDR1 LGHNA and CDR2 YNFKEQ. There are 15 residues in the CDR3. The CDR3, as DNA: TGTGCCAGCAGCCCCGGGGAAGGAACTGGAAACACCATATATTTT. Translating gives CASSPGEGTGNTIYF.

Only a few counts were recorded for this clone. V and J are TRBV7-9 and TRBJ1-2; unclear D gene. The CDR3 is made up of 13 amino acids. Germline CDR1 is SEHNR and CDR2 is FQNEAQ (reference sequence). V lost 5 bases, J lost 4 bases, and 11 bases lay in between. Here the CDR3 DNA reads TGTGCCAGCAGCGGGTCCCTCGGCTATGGCTACACCTTC. Translating it yields CASSGSLGYGYTF.

V usage is TRBV9 and J usage is TRBJ2-2, with TRBD2 matching over 9 bases. Germline V CDR1 and CDR2: SGDLS, YYNGEE. CDR3 length equals 17 residues. J was trimmed by 3 bases and V by 10 bases; bases with no gene match: 16. This CDR3 reads CARRGGGGDLDTGELFF. CDR3 nucleotide sequence: TGTGCCCGCCGCGGCGGCGGGGGGGATTTGGACACCGGGGAGCTGTTTTTT.

The CDR3 protein is CASSLSYNEQFF. DNA of the CDR3: TGTGCCAGCAGCTTGTCATACAATGAGCAGTTCTTC. The chain links TRBV7-2 to TRBJ2-1; D gene ambiguous. The germline CDR1 and CDR2 sequences are SGHTA and FQGNSA. The CDR3 totals 12 residues. Trimming took off 3 bases at V and 4 bases at J, with 4 bases between the two ends. The full variable domain, with the rest looked up from reference TRBV7-2 and TRBJ2-1, is GAGVSQSPSNKVTEKGKDVELRCDPISGHTALYWYRQSLGQGLEFLIYFQGNSAPDKSGLPSDRFSAERTGGSVSTLTIQRTQQEDSAVYLCASSLSYNEQFFGPGTRLTVL.

The V call is TRBV11-1, the J call TRBJ2-7; D is ambiguous. V was clipped by 1 base and J by 2 bases, with 3 bases between them. Germline CDR1 SGHAT, CDR2 FQDESV (reference sequence). CDR3 length: 12 amino acids. CDR3: CASSLVPYEQYF. In DNA form, the CDR3 reads TGTGCCAGCAGCTTAGTTCCCTACGAGCAGTACTTC.

The J gene is TRBJ2-3, the V gene TRBV9, with a weak D call TRBD1 (6 bases). Germline V gene sequence: CDR1 SGDLS, CDR2 YYNGEE. The CDR3 loop spans 14 amino acids. The V end was cut by 3 bases, the J end by 2 bases, with 10 bases between. In DNA, the CDR3 is TGTGCCAGCAGCGACGGACAGCTCACAGATACGCAGTATTTT. Protein: CASSDGQLTDTQYF.

This chain joins TRBV27 and TRBJ1-6; weak D call: TRBD1 (5 bases). Germline CDR1 is MNHEY and CDR2 is SMNVEV (reference sequence). The CDR3 is made up of 16 amino acids. V gave up 4 bases and J gave up 8 bases, with 18 bases separating them. The CDR3 spells CASSSSPQGLDSPLHF. Here the CDR3 DNA reads TGTGCCAGCAGTTCGAGCCCCCAGGGCTTGGATTCACCCCTCCACTTT.

The CDR3 sequence: CASSQAGTGGGYTF. Written as DNA, the CDR3 is TGTGCCAGCAGTCAGGCCGGGACAGGGGGTGGCTACACCTTC. This chain uses TRBV27 with TRBJ1-2, with 11 nucleotides matching TRBD1. Germline V lookup: CDR1 MNHEY, CDR2 SMNVEV (reference sequence). The CDR3 is 14 amino acids. V shed 5 bases, J shed 7 bases, and the junction held 6 bases outside the gene matches.

The DNA for the CDR3 is TGTGCCAGCAGTTCCCCTATTGGGACCTTCGTTAGACCTGAAGCTTTCTTT. This encodes CASSSPIGTFVRPEAFF. The chain combines TRBV6-9 with TRBJ1-1; a weak D match, TRBD1 (5 bases). Trimming left V 4 bases short and J 6 bases short, with 24 bases between. The CDR3 consists of 17 residues. Germline values: CDR1 MNHGY, CDR2 SVAAGI.

The chain employs TRBV13 and TRBJ2-5; 10 bases line up with TRBD1. Germline lookup yields CDR1 PRHDT and CDR2 FYEKMQ (reference sequence). The length of the CDR3 is 16 residues. Unmatched junction bases numbered 6, after V lost 4 bases and J lost 1 base. CDR3 sequence reads: CASSSDWDRGQETQYF. CDR3 in DNA: TGTGCCAGCAGCTCGGATTGGGACAGGGGCCAAGAGACCCAGTACTTC.

The V and J genes are TRBV7-9 and TRBJ2-2, with 9 bases aligning to TRBD2. Germline CDR1 is SEHNR and CDR2 is FQNEAQ (reference sequence). The trim removed 1 base at V and 3 bases at J, leaving 3 bases unmatched. CDR3 length equals 16 residues. In DNA form, the CDR3 reads TGTGCCAGCAGCTTAGGAGCGGGGGGATACACCGGGGAGCTGTTTTTT. This sequence encodes CASSLGAGGYTGELFF.

The CDR3 DNA reads TGTGCCAGCATCACCGGGACAGGTTTCTCGGGGACGCAGTATTTT. Protein product: CASITGTGFSGTQYF. The chain recombines TRBV21-1 with TRBJ2-3; no DNA check was done on the table's D call, TRBD1. TRBV21-1 is tagged as a pseudogene. CDR3 length: 15 amino acids.

By share, this clone counts as medium-sized (0.01 to 0.1%). This chain uses TRBV27 with TRBJ1-5; D possibly corresponds to TRBD1 (6 bases). Germline V lookup: CDR1 MNHEY, CDR2 SMNVEV (reference sequence). V was cut by 7 bases and J by 4 bases, with 14 bases left in between. The CDR3 runs 14 residues. The CDR3: CASKIAGANQPQHF. The CDR3 bases are TGTGCCAGCAAGATTGCAGGGGCAAATCAGCCCCAGCATTTT.

The chain has TRBV11-1 and TRBJ2-7; D is perhaps TRBD2 (5 bases). The V and J ends lost 5 bases and 3 bases respectively, with 14 bases between them. CDR3 length equals 14 residues. The V gene's germline CDR1 is SGHAT and CDR2 FQDESV (reference sequence). CDR3 DNA sequence: TGTGCCAGCAGCCACGAGGCCGGGGTCTACGAGCAGTACTTC. It translates to CASSHEAGVYEQYF. The full variable domain, completed using reference TRBV11-1 and TRBJ2-7, is EAEVAQSPRYKITEKSQAVAFWCDPISGHATLYWYRQILGQGPELLVQFQDESVVDDSQLPKDRFSAERLKGVDSTLKIQPAELGDSAMYLCASSHEAGVYEQYFGPGTRLTVT.

The chain recombines TRBV27 with TRBJ1-5, with D perhaps TRBD1 (6 bases). V was pared by 6 bases and J by 4 bases, with 19 bases between. CDR3 length: 16 residues. Germline CDR1 is MNHEY and CDR2 is SMNVEV (reference sequence). The chain's CDR3 is CASSPLTGFRNQPQHF. The CDR3 DNA follows: TGTGCCAGCAGCCCATTGACAGGTTTTAGAAATCAGCCCCAGCATTTT.

This clone was observed a handful of times. The chain links TRBV19 to TRBJ2-3; 7 bases map to TRBD2. The length of the CDR3 is 15 residues. Germline CDR1 LNHDA, CDR2 SQIVND (reference sequence). With 6 bases clipped from V and 0 bases from J, the junction kept 6 bases outside the gene matches. For the CDR3, the DNA is TGTGCCAGTAGCACCCTAGCGGCTAGCACAGATACGCAGTATTTT. This sequence encodes CASSTLAASTDTQYF.

This clone is termed medium-sized. V and J are TRBV7-9 and TRBJ1-1; D call uncertain. This CDR3 spans 11 amino acids. Germline V lookup: CDR1 SEHNR, CDR2 FQNEAQ (reference sequence). This chain's CDR3 is CAKQWGTEAFF. DNA for the CDR3: TGTGCTAAGCAGTGGGGAACTGAAGCTTTCTTT.

The chain is built from TRBV11-3 and TRBJ1-2; D unresolved. V shed 1 base and J shed 8 bases, with 11 bases lying between them. This CDR3 has 13 residues. Germline V CDR1 and CDR2: SGHNT, YENEEA. The CDR3: CASSLVLGSGYTF. Written as DNA, the CDR3 is TGTGCCAGCAGCTTAGTCCTGGGTAGCGGCTACACCTTC.

The gene calls are TRBV7-8 and TRBJ2-3; TRBD1 is a possible D gene (6 bases). Germline assignment: CDR1 SGHVS and CDR2 FQNEAQ. Trimming left V 5 bases short and J 4 bases short, with 13 bases between. The length of the CDR3 is 14 residues. This CDR3 reads CASSPRTDSDTQYF. The DNA for the CDR3 is TGTGCCAGCAGCCCAAGGACAGATTCAGATACGCAGTATTTT.

This clone was found a few times. Other DNA sequences in the same sample also yield this CDR3. The J gene is TRBJ1-2, the V gene TRBV27; 11 positions match TRBD1. Germline V gene sequence: CDR1 MNHEY, CDR2 SMNVEV (reference sequence). V shed 5 bases, J shed 3 bases, and the junction held 8 bases outside the gene matches. This CDR3 region has 16 residues. The CDR3 loop reads CASSTSRTGGDYGYTF. The CDR3 DNA follows: TGTGCCAGCAGTACCTCCCGGACAGGGGGCGACTATGGCTACACCTTC.